The present T cell receptor (beta chain) was sequenced within a study of T cell changes during pregnancy in multiple sclerosis. Germline lookup yields CDR1 SGHTA and CDR2 FQGNSA. The CDR3 has 17 amino acids. J was trimmed by 0 bases and V by 1 base; bases with no gene match: 6. Assay used: immunoSEQ multiplex PCR; TCRdb lists only in-frame clones, some missing. The table has 85,000 to 100,000 clones, 85% to 95% seen once. The material sequenced was peripheral blood, taken before pregnancy. The chain recombines TRBV7-2 with TRBJ2-1, with 7 bases that match TRBD2. This receptor was taken from a female donor with multiple sclerosis, enrolled in a pregnancy study. This CDR3 is CASSLGASGRSYNEQFF. As DNA, the CDR3 is TGTGCCAGCAGCTTAGGGGCTAGCGGACGCTCCTACAATGAGCAGTTCTTC.